This entry features one T cell receptor beta chain sequence. TCRdb re-called the RT-PCR reads through MiXCR, storing one row per CDR3 protein. In the table there are about 680,000 distinct CDR3 sequences, approximately 15% of which are singletons. Germline CDR1 and CDR2: SGHAT and FQNNGV. Trimming removed 4 bases at V and 0 bases at J, with 17 bases between. This CDR3 is built from 17 residues. V usage is TRBV11-2 and J usage is TRBJ2-3; maybe TRBD1 (6 bases). Sequencing input: memory CD4+ T cells from blood. The clonotype comes from a female donor in good health, serving as a healthy control. The CDR3 is CASSWNTGKSSTDTQYF. Written as DNA, the CDR3 is TGTGCCAGCAGCTGGAACACAGGGAAATCTAGCACAGATACGCAGTATTTT.